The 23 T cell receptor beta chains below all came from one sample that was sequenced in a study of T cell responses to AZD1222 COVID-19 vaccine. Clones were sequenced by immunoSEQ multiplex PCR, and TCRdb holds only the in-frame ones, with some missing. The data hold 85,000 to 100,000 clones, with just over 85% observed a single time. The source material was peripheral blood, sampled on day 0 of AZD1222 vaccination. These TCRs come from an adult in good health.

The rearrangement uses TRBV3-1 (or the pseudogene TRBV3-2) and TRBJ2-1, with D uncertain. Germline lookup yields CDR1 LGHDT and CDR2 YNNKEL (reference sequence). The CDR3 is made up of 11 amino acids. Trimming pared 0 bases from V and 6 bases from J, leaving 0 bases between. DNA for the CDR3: TGTGCCAGCAGCCAAGACAATGAGCAGTTCTTC. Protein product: CASSQDNEQFF.

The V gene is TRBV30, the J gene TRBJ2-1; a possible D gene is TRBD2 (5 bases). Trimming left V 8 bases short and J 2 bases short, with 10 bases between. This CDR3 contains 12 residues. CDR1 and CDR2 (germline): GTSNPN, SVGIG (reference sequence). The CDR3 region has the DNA TGTGCCCGAGGGTCCCCCTACAATGAGCAGTTCTTC. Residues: CARGSPYNEQFF.

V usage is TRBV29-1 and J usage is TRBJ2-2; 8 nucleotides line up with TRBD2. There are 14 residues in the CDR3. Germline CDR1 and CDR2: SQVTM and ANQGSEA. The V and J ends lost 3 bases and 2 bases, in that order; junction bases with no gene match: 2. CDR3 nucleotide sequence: TGCAGCGTTGACGGGGGGGCCAACACCGGGGAGCTGTTTTTT. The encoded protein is CSVDGGANTGELFF.

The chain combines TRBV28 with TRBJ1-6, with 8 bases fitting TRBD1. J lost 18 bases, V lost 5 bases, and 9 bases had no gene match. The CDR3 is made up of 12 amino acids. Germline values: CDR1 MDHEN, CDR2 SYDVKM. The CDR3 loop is CASSLDQGAPHF. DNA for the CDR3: TGTGCCAGCAGTCTAGACCAGGGGGCTCCCCACTTT.

The CDR3 nucleotides are TGTGCCAGCAGCCCCCAGGGGAGGAATAGCAATCAGCCCCAGCATTTT. Amino acids: CASSPQGRNSNQPQHF. The genes are TRBV7-8 and TRBJ1-5, with D possibly matching TRBD1 (6 bases). CDR3 length: 16 amino acids. The V end lost 5 bases, the J end lost 0 bases, and 14 bases lay between the germline ends. Germline CDR1 and CDR2: SGHVS and FQNEAQ.

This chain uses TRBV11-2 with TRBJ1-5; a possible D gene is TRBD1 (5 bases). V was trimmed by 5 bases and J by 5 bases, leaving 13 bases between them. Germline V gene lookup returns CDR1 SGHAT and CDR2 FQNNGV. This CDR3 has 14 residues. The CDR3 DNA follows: TGTGCCAGCAGCCCCCGGGACGGTGATCAGCCCCAGCATTTT. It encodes CASSPRDGDQPQHF.

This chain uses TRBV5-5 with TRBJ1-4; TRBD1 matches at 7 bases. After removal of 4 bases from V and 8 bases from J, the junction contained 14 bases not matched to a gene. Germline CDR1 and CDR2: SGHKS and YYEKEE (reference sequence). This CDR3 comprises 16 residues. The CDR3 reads CASSRGRQGGEEKLFF. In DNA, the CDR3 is TGTGCCAGCAGCCGCGGCCGACAGGGAGGAGAGGAAAAACTGTTTTTT.

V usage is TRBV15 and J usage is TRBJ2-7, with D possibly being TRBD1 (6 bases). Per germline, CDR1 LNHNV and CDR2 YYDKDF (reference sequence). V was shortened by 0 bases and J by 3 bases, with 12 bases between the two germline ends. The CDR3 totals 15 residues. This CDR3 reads CATSRDSQGLYEQYF. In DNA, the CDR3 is TGTGCCACCAGCAGAGATTCACAGGGTCTCTACGAGCAGTACTTC.

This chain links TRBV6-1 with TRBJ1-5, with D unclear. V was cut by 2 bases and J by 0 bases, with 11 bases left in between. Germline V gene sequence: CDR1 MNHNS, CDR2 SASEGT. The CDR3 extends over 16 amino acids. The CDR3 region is CASSEPRASSNQPQHF. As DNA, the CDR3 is TGTGCCAGCAGTGAACCTAGGGCGAGTAGCAATCAGCCCCAGCATTTT.

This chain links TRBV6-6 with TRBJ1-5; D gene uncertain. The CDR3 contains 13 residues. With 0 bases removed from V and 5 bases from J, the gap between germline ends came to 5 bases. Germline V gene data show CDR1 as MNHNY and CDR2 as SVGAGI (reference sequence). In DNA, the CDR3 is TGTGCCAGCAGTTACTCGAACCATCAGCCCCAGCATTTT. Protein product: CASSYSNHQPQHF.

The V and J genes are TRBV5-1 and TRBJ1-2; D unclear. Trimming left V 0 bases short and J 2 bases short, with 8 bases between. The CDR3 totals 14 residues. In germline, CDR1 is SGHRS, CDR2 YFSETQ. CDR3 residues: CASSLDMINYGYTF. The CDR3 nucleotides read TGCGCCAGCAGCTTGGATATGATAAACTATGGCTACACCTTC.

CDR3 in DNA: TGTGCCAGCAGCTTAACGGAGACCCAGTACTTC. Its translation is CASSLTETQYF. The rearrangement uses TRBV5-4 and TRBJ2-5; D uncertain. The V gene lost 2 bases and the J gene lost 5 bases, with 4 bases spanning the gap. CDR3 size: 11 residues. Germline CDR1 and CDR2: SGHNT and YYREEE (reference sequence).

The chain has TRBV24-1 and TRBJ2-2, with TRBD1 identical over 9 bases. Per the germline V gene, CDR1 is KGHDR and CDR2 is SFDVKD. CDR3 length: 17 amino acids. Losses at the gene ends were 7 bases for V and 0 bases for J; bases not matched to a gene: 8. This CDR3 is CATSEDRGDTNTGELFF. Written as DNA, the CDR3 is TGTGCCACCAGCGAGGACAGGGGCGATACGAACACCGGGGAGCTGTTTTTT.

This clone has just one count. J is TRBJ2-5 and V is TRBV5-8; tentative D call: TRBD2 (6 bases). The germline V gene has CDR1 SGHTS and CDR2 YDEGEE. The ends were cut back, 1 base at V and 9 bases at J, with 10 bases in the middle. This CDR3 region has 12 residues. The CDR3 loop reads CASSLMREAQYF. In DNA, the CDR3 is TGTGCCAGCAGCTTGATGAGGGAGGCCCAGTACTTC.

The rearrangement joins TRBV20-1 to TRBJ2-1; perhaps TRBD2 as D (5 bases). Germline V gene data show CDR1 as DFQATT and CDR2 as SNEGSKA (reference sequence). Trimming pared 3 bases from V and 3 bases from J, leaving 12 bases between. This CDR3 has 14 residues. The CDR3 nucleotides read TGCAGTGCTAGTCTCCAGCGGAGCTACAATGAGCAGTTCTTC. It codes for CSASLQRSYNEQFF.

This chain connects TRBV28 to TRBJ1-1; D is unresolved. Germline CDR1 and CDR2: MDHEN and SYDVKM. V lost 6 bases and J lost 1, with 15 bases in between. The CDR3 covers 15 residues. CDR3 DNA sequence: TGTGCCAGCAGACCCCTAGGGTCAGGGAACACTGAAGCTTTCTTT. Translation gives CASRPLGSGNTEAFF.

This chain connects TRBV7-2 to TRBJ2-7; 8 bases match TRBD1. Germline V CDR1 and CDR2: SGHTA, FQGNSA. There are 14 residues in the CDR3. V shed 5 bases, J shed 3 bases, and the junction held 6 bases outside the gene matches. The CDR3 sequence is CASSTDRVGYEQYF. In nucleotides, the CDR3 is TGTGCCAGCAGCACGGACAGGGTGGGCTACGAGCAGTACTTC.

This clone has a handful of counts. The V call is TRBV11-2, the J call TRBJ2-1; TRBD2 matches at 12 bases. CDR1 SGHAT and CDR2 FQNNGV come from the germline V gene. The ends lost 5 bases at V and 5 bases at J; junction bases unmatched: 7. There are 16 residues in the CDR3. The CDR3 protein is CASSQLLAGGDNEQFF. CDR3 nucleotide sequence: TGTGCCAGCAGCCAGTTACTAGCGGGGGGTGACAATGAGCAGTTCTTC. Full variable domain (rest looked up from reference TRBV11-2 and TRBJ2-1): EAGVAQSPRYKIIEKRQSVAFWCNPISGHATLYWYQQILGQGPKLLIQFQNNGVVDDSQLPKDRFSAERLKGVDSTLKIQPAKLEDSAVYLCASSQLLAGGDNEQFFGPGTRLTVL.

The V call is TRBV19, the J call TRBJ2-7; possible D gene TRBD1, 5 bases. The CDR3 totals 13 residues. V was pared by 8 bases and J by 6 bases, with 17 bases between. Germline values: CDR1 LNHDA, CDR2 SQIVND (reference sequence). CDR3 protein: CASSGQGIREQYF. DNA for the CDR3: TGTGCCAGTTCAGGGCAGGGCATACGCGAGCAGTACTTC.

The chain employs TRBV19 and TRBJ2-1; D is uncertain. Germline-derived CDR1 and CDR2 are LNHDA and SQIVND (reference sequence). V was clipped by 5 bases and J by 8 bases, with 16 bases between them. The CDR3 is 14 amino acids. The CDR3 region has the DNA TGTGCCAGTAGTTCCCCGGGCAGGTCGCATGAGCAGTTCTTC. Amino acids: CASSSPGRSHEQFF. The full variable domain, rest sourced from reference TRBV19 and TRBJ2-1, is DGGITQSPKYLFRKEGQNVTLSCEQNLNHDAMYWYRQDPGQGLRLIYYSQIVNDFQKGDIAEGYSVSREKKESFPLTVTSAQKNPTAFYLCASSSPGRSHEQFFGPGTRLTVL.

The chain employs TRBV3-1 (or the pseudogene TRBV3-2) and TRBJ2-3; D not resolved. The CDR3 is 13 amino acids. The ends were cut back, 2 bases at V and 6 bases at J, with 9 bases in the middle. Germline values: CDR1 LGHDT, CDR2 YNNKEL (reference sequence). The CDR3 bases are TGTGCCAGCAGCCAATGGGCAACGGATACGCAGTATTTT. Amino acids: CASSQWATDTQYF.

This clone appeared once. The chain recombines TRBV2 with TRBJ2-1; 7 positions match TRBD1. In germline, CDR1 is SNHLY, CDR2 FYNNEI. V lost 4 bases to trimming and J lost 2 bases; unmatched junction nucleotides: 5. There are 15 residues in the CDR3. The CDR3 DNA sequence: TGTGCCAGCAGTGGGAGGACAGGACCCTACAATGAGCAGTTCTTC. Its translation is CASSGRTGPYNEQFF.

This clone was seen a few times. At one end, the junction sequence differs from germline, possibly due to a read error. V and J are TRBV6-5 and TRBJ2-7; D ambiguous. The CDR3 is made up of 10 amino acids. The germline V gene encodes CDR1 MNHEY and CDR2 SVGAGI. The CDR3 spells CASSYYEQYF. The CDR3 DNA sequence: TGTGCCAGCAGCTACTACGAGCAGTACTTC.